This TCR beta chain was observed in a study of cytomegalovirus exposure and HLA in healthy donors. Amplification used 60 Vbeta primers and 13 Jbeta primers. Measured with immunoSEQ multiplex PCR; TCRdb has only the in-frame clones, and not every one. The table lists about 150,000 clones, more than 60% of them singletons. Whole-study results and caveats: Follow-up analysis seemed to connect common viral pathogens with several of the most significant clusters identified. A link between a missense DCLRE1C variant and TCR beta V- and J-gene trimming emerged from a later analysis.

As to this clone: The target antigen is unknown.

Looked up from germline, CDR1 is SQVTM and CDR2 is ANQGSEA. The CDR3 has 13 amino acids. V was trimmed by 3 bases and J by 3 bases, leaving 11 bases between them. This sequence joins TRBV29-1 and TRBJ2-5; weak D call: TRBD2 (5 bases). This TCR derives from a man in his forties in good health and CMV-seropositive. Sequencing was done on a sample of PBMCs. The CDR3 region has the DNA TGCAGCGTTGATAGGCGGGTGGAAGAGACCCAGTACTTC. This sequence encodes CSVDRRVEETQYF.